This is a list of T cell receptor beta chains from one sample in a study of cytomegalovirus exposure and HLA in healthy donors. Sequencing used immunoSEQ multiplex PCR; TCRdb keeps in-frame clones, though not all of them. The sample consists of 120,000 or so clones, 75% to 90% of them appearing once. The sequenced sample consisted of PBMCs. Receptors were obtained from a man in his thirties or forties in good health and CMV-seronegative. The CDR3 runs from the conserved cysteine through the conserved F or W. D genes are given only for firm matches. Expanded clones are given a class, and other clones once, few, many or no size at all.

d_call	v_call	clone_size	j_call	cdr3_aa	cdr3_nt
TRBD2	TRBV2	.	TRBJ2-5	CASRMTGLASANSGQETQYF	TGTGCCAGCCGCATGACGGGACTAGCTTCGGCAAATAGCGGGCAAGAGACCCAGTACTTC
TRBD2	TRBV2	.	TRBJ2-5	CASTETSGRDRETQYF	TGTGCCAGCACCGAAACTAGCGGGAGGGACAGGGAGACCCAGTACTTC
.	TRBV7-9	.	TRBJ1-5	CSSSFQGQPQHF	TGTTCCAGCAGCTTCCAGGGACAGCCCCAGCATTTT
.	TRBV6-1	.	TRBJ2-2	CASSEPDIGQNTGELFF	TGTGCCAGCAGTGAACCAGATATCGGACAGAACACCGGGGAGCTGTTTTTT
.	TRBV6-5	.	TRBJ2-7	CASSSPRAGNYEQYF	TGTGCCAGCAGTTCCCCCCGGGCGGGGAACTACGAGCAGTACTTC
TRBD1	TRBV10-3	.	TRBJ2-6	CAISGPGQRLSGANVLTF	TGTGCCATCAGTGGACCGGGACAGCGGCTGTCTGGGGCCAACGTCCTGACTTTC
.	TRBV7-8	.	TRBJ2-3	CASSLFLSTKYTDTQYF	TGTGCCAGCAGCTTATTCCTCTCAACTAAATACACAGATACGCAGTATTTT
.	TRBV19	.	TRBJ1-1	CASSITRRNTEAFF	TGTGCCAGTAGTATAACGAGGAGGAACACTGAAGCTTTCTTT
.	TRBV5-1	.	TRBJ2-3	CASREGRGTDTQYF	TGCGCCAGCAGGGAGGGGAGAGGAACAGATACGCAGTATTTT
.	TRBV5-8	.	TRBJ2-6	CASSLGRGRTGANVLTF	TGTGCCAGCAGCTTGGGCAGGGGAAGGACTGGGGCCAACGTCCTGACTTTC
.	TRBV27	.	TRBJ1-1	CASRTGNTEAFF	TGTGCCAGTCGAACAGGGAACACTGAAGCTTTCTTT
.	TRBV19	.	TRBJ1-2	CASSPSGGSGYTF	TGTGCCAGTAGCCCCTCGGGGGGGTCTGGCTACACCTTC
TRBD1	TRBV7-2	.	TRBJ1-2	CASSITGQGAGYTF	TGTGCCAGCAGCATAACTGGACAGGGGGCTGGCTACACCTTC
TRBD1	TRBV28	once	TRBJ2-2	CASSPGTENTGELFF	TGTGCCAGCAGTCCCGGGACAGAGAACACCGGGGAGCTGTTTTTT
TRBD1	TRBV4-3	.	TRBJ2-3	CASSQATRGNSDTQYF	TGCGCCAGCAGCCAAGCGACCAGGGGGAATTCAGATACGCAGTATTTT
TRBD2	TRBV5-1	.	TRBJ2-2	CASSLDFGTGGLAVFSGELFF	TGCGCCAGCAGCTTGGACTTCGGGACAGGAGGACTAGCGGTGTTTAGTGGGGAGCTGTTTTTT
.	TRBV6-6	.	TRBJ2-2	CASSYPGGGELFF	TGTGCCAGCAGTTACCCCGGCGGAGGGGAGCTGTTTTTT
TRBD1	TRBV19	.	TRBJ2-2	CASYDRVSTGELFF	TGTGCCAGTTACGACAGGGTGTCGACCGGGGAGCTGTTTTTT
TRBD2	TRBV5-1	.	TRBJ2-1	CASSPSGGLNEQFF	TGCGCCAGCAGCCCCTCGGGGGGTCTCAATGAGCAGTTCTTC